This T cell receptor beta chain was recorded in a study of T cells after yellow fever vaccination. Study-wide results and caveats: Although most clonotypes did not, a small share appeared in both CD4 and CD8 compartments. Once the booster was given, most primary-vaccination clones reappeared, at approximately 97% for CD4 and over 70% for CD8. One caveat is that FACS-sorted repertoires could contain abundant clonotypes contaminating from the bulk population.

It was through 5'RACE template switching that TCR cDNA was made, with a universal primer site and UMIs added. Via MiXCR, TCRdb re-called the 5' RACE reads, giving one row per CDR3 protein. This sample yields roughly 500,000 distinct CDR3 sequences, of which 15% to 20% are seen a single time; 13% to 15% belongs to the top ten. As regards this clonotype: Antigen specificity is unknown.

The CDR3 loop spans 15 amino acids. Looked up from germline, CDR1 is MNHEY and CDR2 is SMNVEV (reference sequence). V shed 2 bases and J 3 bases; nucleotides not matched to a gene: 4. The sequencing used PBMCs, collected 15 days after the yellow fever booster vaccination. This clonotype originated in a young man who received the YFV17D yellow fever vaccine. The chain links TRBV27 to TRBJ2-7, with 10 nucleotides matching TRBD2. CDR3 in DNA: TGTGCCAGCAGTTTAGGGACTAGCGCAATCTACGAGCAGTACTTC. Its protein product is CASSLGTSAIYEQYF.